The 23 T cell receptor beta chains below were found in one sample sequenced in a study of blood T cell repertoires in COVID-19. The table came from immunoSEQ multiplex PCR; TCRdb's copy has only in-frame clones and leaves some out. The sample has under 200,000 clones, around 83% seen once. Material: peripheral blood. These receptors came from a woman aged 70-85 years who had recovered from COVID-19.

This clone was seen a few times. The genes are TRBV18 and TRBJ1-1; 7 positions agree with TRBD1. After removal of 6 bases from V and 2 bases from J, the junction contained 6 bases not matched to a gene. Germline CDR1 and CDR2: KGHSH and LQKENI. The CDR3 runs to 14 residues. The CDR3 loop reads CASSPAGGNTEAFF. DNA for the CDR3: TGTGCCAGCTCCCCTGCAGGGGGAAACACTGAAGCTTTCTTT.

CDR3 amino acids: CASSLSLVVDEQFF. The CDR3 DNA sequence: TGTGCCAGCAGCTTGAGTCTAGTGGTGGATGAGCAGTTCTTC. The chain has TRBV5-4 and TRBJ2-1; D is unclear. Deletions cut 1 base from V and 8 bases from J, with 13 bases between. CDR3 length: 14 residues. CDR1 and CDR2 (germline): SGHNT, YYREEE (reference sequence).

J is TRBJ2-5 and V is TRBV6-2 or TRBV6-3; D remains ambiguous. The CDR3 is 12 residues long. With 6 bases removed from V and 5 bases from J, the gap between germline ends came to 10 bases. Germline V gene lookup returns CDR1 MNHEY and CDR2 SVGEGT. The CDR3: CASSPLQETQYF. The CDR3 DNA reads TGTGCCAGCAGCCCCCTCCAGGAGACCCAGTACTTC.

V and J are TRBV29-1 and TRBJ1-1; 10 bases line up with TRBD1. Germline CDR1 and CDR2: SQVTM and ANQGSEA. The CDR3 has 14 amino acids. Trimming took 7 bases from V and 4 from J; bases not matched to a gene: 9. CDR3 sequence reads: CSGDRGRLGTEAFF. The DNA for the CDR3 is TGCAGCGGAGACAGGGGGCGGCTGGGCACTGAAGCTTTCTTT.

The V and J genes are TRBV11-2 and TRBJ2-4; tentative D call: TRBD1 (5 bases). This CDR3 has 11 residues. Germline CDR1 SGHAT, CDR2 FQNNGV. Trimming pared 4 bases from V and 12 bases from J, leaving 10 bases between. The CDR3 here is CASSYQGAQYF. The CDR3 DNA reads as TGTGCCAGCAGCTACCAGGGCGCTCAGTACTTC.

The CDR3 spells CASSPGTIPNYGYTF. The CDR3 DNA sequence: TGTGCCAGCAGCCCCGGGACAATCCCTAACTATGGCTACACCTTC. The J gene is TRBJ1-2, the V gene TRBV7-3, with a weak D call TRBD1 (6 bases). V lost 5 bases to trimming and J lost 0 bases, with 13 bases between them. Germline V lookup: CDR1 SGHTA, CDR2 FQGTGA. The CDR3 length is 15 residues.

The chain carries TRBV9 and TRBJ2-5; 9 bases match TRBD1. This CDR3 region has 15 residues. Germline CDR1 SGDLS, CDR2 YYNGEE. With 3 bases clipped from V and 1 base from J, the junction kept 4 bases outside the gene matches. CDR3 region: CASSGDRGSQETQYF. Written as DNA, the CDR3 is TGTGCCAGCAGCGGAGACAGGGGGTCCCAAGAGACCCAGTACTTC.

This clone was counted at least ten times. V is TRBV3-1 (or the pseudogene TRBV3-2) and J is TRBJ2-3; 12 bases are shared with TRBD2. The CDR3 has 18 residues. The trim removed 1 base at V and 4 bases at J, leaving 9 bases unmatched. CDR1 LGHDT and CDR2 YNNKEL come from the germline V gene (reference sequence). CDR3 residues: CASSQGGGASGRADTQYF. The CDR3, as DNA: TGTGCCAGCAGCCAAGGAGGTGGGGCTAGCGGGAGGGCAGATACGCAGTATTTT.

DNA for the CDR3: TGCGCCAGCAGCCAAGATGCCCCTTCGGGACAGGGGGACACCGGGGAGCTGTTTTTT. This translates into CASSQDAPSGQGDTGELFF. The chain carries TRBV4-1 and TRBJ2-2; 11 positions agree with TRBD1. The CDR3 is 19 amino acids. Germline V gene lookup returns CDR1 MGHRA and CDR2 YSYEKL. V trimming: 0 bases; J trimming: 3 bases; junction bases outside the gene matches: 9.

CDR3 amino acids: CASSSPLEGRGYTF. In DNA form, the CDR3 reads TGTGCCAGCAGCTCCCCCCTGGAGGGGAGAGGCTACACCTTC. The chain has TRBV7-2 and TRBJ1-2; the D gene is possibly TRBD1 (5 bases). Germline CDR1 SGHTA, CDR2 FQGNSA. The CDR3 is made up of 14 amino acids. Trimming left V 4 bases short and J 8 bases short, with 17 bases between. Drawing the rest from reference TRBV7-2 and TRBJ1-2, the complete variable domain is GAGVSQSPSNKVTEKGKDVELRCDPISGHTALYWYRQSLGQGLEFLIYFQGNSAPDKSGLPSDRFSAERTGGSVSTLTIQRTQQEDSAVYLCASSSPLEGRGYTFGSGTRLTVV.

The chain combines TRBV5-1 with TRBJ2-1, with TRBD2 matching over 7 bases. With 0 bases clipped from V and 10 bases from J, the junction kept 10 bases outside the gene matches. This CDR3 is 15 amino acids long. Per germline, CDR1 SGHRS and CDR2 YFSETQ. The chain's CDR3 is CASSLAMAGVWEQFF. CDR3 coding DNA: TGCGCCAGCAGCTTGGCCATGGCGGGAGTGTGGGAGCAGTTCTTC.

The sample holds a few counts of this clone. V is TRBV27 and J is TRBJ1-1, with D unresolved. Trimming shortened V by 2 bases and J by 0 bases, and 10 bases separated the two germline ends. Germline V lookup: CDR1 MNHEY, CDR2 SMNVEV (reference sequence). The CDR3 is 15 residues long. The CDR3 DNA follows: TGTGCCAGCAGTTTACTTGGCAGATTGAACACTGAAGCTTTCTTT. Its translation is CASSLLGRLNTEAFF.

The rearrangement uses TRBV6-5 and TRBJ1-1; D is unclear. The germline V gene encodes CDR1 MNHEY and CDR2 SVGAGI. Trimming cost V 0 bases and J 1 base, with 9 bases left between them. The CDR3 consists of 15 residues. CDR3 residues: CASSYSRASNTEAFF. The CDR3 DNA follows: TGTGCCAGCAGTTACTCGAGGGCCTCGAACACTGAAGCTTTCTTT.

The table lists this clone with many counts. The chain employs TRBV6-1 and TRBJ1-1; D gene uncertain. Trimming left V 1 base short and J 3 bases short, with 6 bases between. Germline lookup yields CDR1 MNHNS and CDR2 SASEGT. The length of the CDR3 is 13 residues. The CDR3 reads CASSEGRYTEAFF. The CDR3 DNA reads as TGTGCCAGCAGTGAAGGTAGATACACTGAAGCTTTCTTT.

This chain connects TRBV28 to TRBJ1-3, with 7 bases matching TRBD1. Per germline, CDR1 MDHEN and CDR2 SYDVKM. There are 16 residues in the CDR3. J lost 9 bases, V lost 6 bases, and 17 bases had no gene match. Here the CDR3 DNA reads TGTGCCAGCAGCCCAAGAAGAAGACAGGGCCACGGCACCATATATTTT. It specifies CASSPRRRQGHGTIYF.

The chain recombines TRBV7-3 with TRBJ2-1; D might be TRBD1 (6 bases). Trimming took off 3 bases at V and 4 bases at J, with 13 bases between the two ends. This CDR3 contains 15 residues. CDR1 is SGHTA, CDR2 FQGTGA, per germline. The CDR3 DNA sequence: TGTGCCAGCAGCTTCCGCAGGGGCCGATACAATGAGCAGTTCTTC. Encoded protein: CASSFRRGRYNEQFF.

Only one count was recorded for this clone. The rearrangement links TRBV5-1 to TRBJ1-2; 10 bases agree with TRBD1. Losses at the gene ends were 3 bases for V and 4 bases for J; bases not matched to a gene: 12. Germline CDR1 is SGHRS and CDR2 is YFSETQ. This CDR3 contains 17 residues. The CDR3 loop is CASSSGTGASPVYGYTF. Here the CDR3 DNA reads TGCGCCAGCAGCTCCGGGACAGGGGCCTCACCGGTCTATGGCTACACCTTC.

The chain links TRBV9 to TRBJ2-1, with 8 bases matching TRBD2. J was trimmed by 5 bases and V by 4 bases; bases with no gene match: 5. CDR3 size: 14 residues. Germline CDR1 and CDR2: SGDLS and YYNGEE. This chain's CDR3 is CASSPGLGHNEQFF. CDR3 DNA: TGTGCCAGCAGCCCGGGACTAGGGCACAATGAGCAGTTCTTC.

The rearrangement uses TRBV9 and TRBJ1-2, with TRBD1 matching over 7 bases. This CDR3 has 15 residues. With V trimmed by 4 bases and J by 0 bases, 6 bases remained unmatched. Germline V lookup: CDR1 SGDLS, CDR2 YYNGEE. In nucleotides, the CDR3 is TGTGCCAGCAGCAACGACAGGGCGACTAACTATGGCTACACCTTC. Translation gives CASSNDRATNYGYTF.

CDR3 nucleotides: TGTGCCAGCAGCGTAGGGGGGCAGCCCTACGAGCAGTACTTC. Its translation is CASSVGGQPYEQYF. This chain links TRBV9 with TRBJ2-7; D is possibly TRBD1 (6 bases). Deletions cut 0 bases from V and 2 bases from J, with 9 bases between. Germline V gene data show CDR1 as SGDLS and CDR2 as YYNGEE. The CDR3 has 14 residues.

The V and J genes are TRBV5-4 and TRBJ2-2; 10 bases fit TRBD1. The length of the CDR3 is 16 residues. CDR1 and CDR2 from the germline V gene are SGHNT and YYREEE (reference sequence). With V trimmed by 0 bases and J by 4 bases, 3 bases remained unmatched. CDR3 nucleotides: TGTGCCAGCAGCTTGGGGCGGACAGGGGGCACCGGGGAGCTGTTTTTT. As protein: CASSLGRTGGTGELFF.

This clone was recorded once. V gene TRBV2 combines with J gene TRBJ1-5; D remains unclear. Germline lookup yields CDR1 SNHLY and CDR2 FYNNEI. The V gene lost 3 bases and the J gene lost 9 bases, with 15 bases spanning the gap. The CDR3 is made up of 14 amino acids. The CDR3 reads CASSDGQSPRPQHF. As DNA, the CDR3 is TGTGCCAGCAGTGATGGGCAGTCACCAAGGCCCCAGCATTTT. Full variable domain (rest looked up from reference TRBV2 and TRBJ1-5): EPEVTQTPSHQVTQMGQEVILRCVPISNHLYFYWYRQILGQKVEFLVSFYNNEISEKSEIFDDQFSVERPDGSNFTLKIRSTKLEDSAMYFCASSDGQSPRPQHFGDGTRLSIL.

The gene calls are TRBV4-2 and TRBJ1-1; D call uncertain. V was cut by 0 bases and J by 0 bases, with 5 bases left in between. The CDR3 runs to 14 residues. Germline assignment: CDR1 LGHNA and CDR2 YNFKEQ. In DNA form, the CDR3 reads TGTGCCAGCAGCCAAGAGTATCTGAACACTGAAGCTTTCTTT. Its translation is CASSQEYLNTEAFF.